The present T cell receptor beta chain was sequenced within a study of radiation and T cells in renal cell carcinoma. Whole-study findings and limits: No pretreatment tumor biopsies were available for baseline clonotypes.

Concerning this clone: Its antigen remains unknown.

TCRdb's table, derived via immunoSEQ multiplex PCR, lists solely in-frame clones and lacks some. This table holds about 74,000 clones, 89% found once. Trimming left V 6 bases short and J 4 bases short, with 10 bases between. Germline V gene lookup returns CDR1 SGHNT and CDR2 YENEEA. The CDR3 contains 13 residues. Time point here: blood 4 weeks post-SBRT, at nephrectomy. As for treatment: 15 Gy SBRT to primary tumor, nephrectomy 4 weeks later. Nephrectomy followed 15 Gy stereotactic body radiation by 4 weeks. The patient's renal cell carcinoma had clear cell pathology. V is TRBV11-3 and J is TRBJ1-3, with D unclear. The receptor was derived from a woman in her 70s with renal cell carcinoma. The sequences come from blood, collected from a patient whose treatment included radiotherapy and nephrectomy. In nucleotides, the CDR3 is TGTGCCAGCAGGAGAAATCAGGGAAACACCATATATTTT. Translation gives CASRRNQGNTIYF.